This T cell receptor (beta chain) was obtained from a study of blood T cell repertoires in COVID-19. TCRdb's table, derived via immunoSEQ multiplex PCR, lists solely in-frame clones and lacks some. The table has approximately 220,000 clones, over 75% seen once; the top ten hold almost 4.5%. The CDR3 spans 14 residues. Trimming pared 3 bases from V and 0 bases from J, leaving 7 bases between. Germline assignment: CDR1 SGDLS and CDR2 YYNGEE. The V and J genes are TRBV9 and TRBJ1-3, with D possibly being TRBD1 (5 bases). The receptor was isolated from a man aged 50 to 60 with acute or convalescent COVID-19. Sequencing was done on a sample of peripheral blood. CDR3 amino acids: CASSGQRSGNTIYF. For the CDR3, the DNA is TGTGCCAGCAGCGGACAGCGCTCTGGAAACACCATATATTTT. The full variable domain, its missing parts supplied by reference TRBV9 and TRBJ1-3, is DSGVTQTPKHLITATGQRVTLRCSPRSGDLSVYWYQQSLDQGLQFLIQYYNGEERAKGNILERFSAQQFPDLHSELNLSSLELGDSALYFCASSGQRSGNTIYFGEGSWLTVV.